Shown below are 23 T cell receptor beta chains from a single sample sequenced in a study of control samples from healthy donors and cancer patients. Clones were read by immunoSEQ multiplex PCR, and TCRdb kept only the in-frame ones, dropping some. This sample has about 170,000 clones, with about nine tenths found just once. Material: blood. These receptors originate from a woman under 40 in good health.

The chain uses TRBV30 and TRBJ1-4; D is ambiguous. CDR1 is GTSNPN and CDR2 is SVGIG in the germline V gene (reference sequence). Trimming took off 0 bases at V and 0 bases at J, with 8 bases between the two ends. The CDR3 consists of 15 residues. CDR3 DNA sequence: TGTGCCTGGAGTGTGGGATCCGCAACTAATGAAAAACTGTTTTTT. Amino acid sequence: CAWSVGSATNEKLFF.

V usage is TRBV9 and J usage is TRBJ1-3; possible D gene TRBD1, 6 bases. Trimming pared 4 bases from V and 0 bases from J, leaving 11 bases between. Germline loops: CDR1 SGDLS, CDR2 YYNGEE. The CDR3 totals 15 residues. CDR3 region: CASSPRGTSGNTIYF. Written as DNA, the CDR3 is TGTGCCAGCAGCCCCAGGGGTACCTCTGGAAACACCATATATTTT.

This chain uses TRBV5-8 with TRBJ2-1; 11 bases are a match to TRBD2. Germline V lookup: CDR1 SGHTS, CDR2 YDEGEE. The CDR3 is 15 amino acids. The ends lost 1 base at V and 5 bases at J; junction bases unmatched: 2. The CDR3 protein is CASSLTSGSHNEQFF. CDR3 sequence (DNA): TGTGCCAGCAGCTTGACTAGCGGGAGTCACAATGAGCAGTTCTTC.

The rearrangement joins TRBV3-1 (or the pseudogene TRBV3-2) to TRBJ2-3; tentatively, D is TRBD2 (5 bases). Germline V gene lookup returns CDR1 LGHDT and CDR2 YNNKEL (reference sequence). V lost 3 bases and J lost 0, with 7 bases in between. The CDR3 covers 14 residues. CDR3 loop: CASSHRGSTDTQYF. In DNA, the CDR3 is TGTGCCAGCAGCCACCGAGGGAGCACAGATACGCAGTATTTT.

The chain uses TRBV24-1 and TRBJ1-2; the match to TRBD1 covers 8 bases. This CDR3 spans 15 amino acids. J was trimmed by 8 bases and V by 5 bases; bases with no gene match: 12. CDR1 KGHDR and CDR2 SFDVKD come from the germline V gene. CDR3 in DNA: TGTGCCACCAGTGCCCTGCAGGGGGCAGGTCGCGGCTACACCTTC. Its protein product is CATSALQGAGRGYTF.

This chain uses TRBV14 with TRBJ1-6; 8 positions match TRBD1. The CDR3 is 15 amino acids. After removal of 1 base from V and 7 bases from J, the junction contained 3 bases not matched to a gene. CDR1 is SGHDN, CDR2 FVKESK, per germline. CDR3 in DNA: TGTGCCAGCAGCCAAGGACAGGGGAGGAATTCACCCCTCCACTTT. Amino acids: CASSQGQGRNSPLHF.

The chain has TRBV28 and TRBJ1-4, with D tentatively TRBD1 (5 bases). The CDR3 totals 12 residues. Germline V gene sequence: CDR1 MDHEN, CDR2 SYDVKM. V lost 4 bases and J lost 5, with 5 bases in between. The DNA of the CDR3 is TGTGCCAGCAGTTCAGGGAATGAAAAACTGTTTTTT. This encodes CASSSGNEKLFF.

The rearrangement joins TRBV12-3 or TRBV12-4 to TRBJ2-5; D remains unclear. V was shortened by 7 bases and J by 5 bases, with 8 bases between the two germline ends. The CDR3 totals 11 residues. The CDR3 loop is CASTRGETQYF. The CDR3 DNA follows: TGTGCCAGCACCCGTGGGGAGACCCAGTACTTC.

The DNA of the CDR3 is TGTGCCAGCAGCCAAGGGCCGGGACAGGGAGCCAAAAACATTCAGTACTTC. This gives the protein CASSQGPGQGAKNIQYF. This chain joins TRBV14 and TRBJ2-4; 9 bases fit TRBD1. V dropped 1 base and J dropped 0; count of bases not matched to a gene: 4. The CDR3 sequence is 17 residues long. In germline, CDR1 is SGHDN, CDR2 FVKESK.

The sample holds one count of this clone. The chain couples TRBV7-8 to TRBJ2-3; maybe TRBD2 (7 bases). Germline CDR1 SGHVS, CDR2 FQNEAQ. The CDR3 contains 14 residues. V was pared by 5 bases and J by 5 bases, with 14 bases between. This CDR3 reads CASSPGLGGDTQYF. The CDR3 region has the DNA TGTGCCAGCAGCCCTGGACTAGGGGGAGATACGCAGTATTTT. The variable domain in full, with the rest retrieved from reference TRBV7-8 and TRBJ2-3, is GAGVSQSPRYKVAKRGQDVALRCDPISGHVSLFWYQQALGQGPEFLTYFQNEAQLDKSGLPSDRFFAERPEGSVSTLKIQRTQQEDSAVYLCASSPGLGGDTQYFGPGTRLTVL.

CDR3 loop: CASSGAVNTEAFF. In DNA form, the CDR3 reads TGCGCCAGCAGCGGGGCGGTGAACACTGAAGCTTTCTTT. The gene calls are TRBV5-1 and TRBJ1-1, with TRBD1 as a possible D gene (5 bases). The germline CDR1 and CDR2 sequences are SGHRS and YFSETQ. The CDR3 spans 13 residues. V lost 4 bases to trimming and J lost 0 bases, with 7 bases between them. Variable domain in full (rest from reference TRBV5-1 and TRBJ1-1): KAGVTQTPRYLIKTRGQQVTLSCSPISGHRSVSWYQQTPGQGLQFLFEYFSETQRNKGNFPGRFSGRQFSNSRSEMNVSTLELGDSALYLCASSGAVNTEAFFGQGTRLTVV.

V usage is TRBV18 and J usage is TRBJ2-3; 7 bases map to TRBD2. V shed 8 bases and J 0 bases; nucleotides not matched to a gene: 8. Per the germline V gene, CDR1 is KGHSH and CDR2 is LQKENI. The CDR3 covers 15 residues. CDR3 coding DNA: TGTGCCAGCAACATAGCGGGCTCTAGCACAGATACGCAGTATTTT. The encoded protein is CASNIAGSSTDTQYF.

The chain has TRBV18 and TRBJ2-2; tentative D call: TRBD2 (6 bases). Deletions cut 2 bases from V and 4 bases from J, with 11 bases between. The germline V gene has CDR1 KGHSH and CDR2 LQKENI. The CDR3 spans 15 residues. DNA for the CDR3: TGTGCCAGCTCACCAGAGGAGGGCGGCACCGGGGAGCTGTTTTTT. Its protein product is CASSPEEGGTGELFF.

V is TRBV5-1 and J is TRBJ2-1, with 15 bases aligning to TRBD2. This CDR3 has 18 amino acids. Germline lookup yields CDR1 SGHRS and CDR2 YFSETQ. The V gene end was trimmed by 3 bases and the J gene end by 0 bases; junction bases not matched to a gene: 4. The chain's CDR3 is CASSWTSGGESSYNEQFF. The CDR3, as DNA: TGCGCCAGCAGCTGGACTAGCGGGGGGGAAAGCTCCTACAATGAGCAGTTCTTC.

The CDR3 nucleotides read TGTGCCAGCAGTTACGTTGGAGGGGGGAGTTCACCCCTCCACTTT. Residues: CASSYVGGGSSPLHF. The V and J genes are TRBV6-5 and TRBJ1-6, with D tentatively TRBD1 (6 bases). Per the germline V gene, CDR1 is MNHEY and CDR2 is SVGAGI. Deletions cut 2 bases from V and 9 bases from J, with 14 bases between. This CDR3 has 15 residues.

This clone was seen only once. This CDR3 reads CASSLAGTGWNEQFF. The CDR3 coding sequence is TGTGCCAGCAGCTTAGCCGGGACAGGGTGGAATGAGCAGTTCTTC. V gene TRBV7-9 combines with J gene TRBJ2-1, with TRBD1 matching 9 bases. CDR1 is SEHNR and CDR2 is FQNEAQ in the germline V gene (reference sequence). V dropped 0 bases and J dropped 7; count of bases not matched to a gene: 4. The CDR3 is 15 residues long.

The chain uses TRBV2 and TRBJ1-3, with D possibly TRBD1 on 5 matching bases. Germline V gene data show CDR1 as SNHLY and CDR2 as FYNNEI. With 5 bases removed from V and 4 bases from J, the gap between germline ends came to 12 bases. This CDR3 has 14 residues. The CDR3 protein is CASSRAGLGNTIYF. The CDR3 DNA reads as TGTGCCAGCAGTCGGGCAGGGCTAGGAAACACCATATATTTT.

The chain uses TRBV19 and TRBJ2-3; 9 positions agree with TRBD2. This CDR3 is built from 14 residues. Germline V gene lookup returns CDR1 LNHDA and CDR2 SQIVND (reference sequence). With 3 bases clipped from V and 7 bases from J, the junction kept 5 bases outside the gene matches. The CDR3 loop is CASSIQRGENTQYF. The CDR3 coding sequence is TGTGCCAGTAGTATTCAGCGGGGGGAGAATACGCAGTATTTT.

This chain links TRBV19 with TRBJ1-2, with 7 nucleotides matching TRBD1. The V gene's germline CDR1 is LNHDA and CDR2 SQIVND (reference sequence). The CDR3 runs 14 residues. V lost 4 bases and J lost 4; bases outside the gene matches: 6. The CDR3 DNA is TGTGCCAGTAGTACACCGACAGGGCTCTATGGCTACACCTTC. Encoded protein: CASSTPTGLYGYTF.

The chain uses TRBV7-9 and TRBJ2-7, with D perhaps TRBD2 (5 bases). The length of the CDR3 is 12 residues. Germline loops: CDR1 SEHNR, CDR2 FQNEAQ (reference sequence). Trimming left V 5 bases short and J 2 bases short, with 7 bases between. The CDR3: CASSRTAYEQYF. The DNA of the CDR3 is TGTGCCAGCAGCCGGACTGCCTACGAGCAGTACTTC.

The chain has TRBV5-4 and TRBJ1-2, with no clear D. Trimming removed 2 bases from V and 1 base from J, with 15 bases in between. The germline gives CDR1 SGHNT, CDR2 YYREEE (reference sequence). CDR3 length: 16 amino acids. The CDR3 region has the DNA TGTGCCAGCAGCTTCTACTCACGACGGATTAACTATGGCTACACCTTC. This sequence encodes CASSFYSRRINYGYTF. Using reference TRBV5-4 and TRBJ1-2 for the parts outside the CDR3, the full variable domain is ETGVTQSPTHLIKTRGQQVTLRCSSQSGHNTVSWYQQALGQGPQFIFQYYREEENGRGNFPPRFSGLQFPNYSSELNVNALELDDSALYLCASSFYSRRINYGYTFGSGTRLTVV.

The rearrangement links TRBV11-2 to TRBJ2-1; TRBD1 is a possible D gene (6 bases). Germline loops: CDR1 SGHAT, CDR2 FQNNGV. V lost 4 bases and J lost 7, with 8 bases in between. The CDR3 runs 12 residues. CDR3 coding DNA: TGTGCCAGCAGCTCCCAGGGGAATGAGCAGTTCTTC. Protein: CASSSQGNEQFF.

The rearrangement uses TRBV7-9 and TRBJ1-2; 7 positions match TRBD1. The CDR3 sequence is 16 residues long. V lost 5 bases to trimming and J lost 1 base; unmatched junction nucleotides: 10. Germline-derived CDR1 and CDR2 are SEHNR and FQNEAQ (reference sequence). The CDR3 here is CASSPPDRARNYGYTF. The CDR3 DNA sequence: TGTGCCAGCAGCCCACCCGACAGGGCTCGTAACTATGGCTACACCTTC.